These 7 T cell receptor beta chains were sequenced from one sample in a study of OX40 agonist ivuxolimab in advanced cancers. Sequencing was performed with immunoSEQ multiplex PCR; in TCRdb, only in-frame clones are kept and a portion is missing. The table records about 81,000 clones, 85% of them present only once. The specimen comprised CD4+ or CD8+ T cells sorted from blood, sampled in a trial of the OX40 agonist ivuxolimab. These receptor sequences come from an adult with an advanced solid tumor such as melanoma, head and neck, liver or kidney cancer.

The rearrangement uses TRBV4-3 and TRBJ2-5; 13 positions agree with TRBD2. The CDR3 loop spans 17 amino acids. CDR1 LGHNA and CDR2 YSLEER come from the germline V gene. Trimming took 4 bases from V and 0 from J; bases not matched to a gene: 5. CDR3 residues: CASSRGLAGSYQETQYF. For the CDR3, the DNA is TGCGCCAGCAGCCGGGGACTAGCGGGATCGTACCAAGAGACCCAGTACTTC.

CDR3 protein: CASSLDGGNSNQPQHF. The CDR3 region has the DNA TGCGCCAGCAGCTTGGACGGGGGGAATAGCAATCAGCCCCAGCATTTT. The rearrangement uses TRBV5-1 and TRBJ1-5, with a weak D call TRBD1 (5 bases). This CDR3 is 16 amino acids long. CDR1 is SGHRS and CDR2 is YFSETQ in the germline V gene. Trimming took off 0 bases at V and 0 bases at J, with 10 bases between the two ends.

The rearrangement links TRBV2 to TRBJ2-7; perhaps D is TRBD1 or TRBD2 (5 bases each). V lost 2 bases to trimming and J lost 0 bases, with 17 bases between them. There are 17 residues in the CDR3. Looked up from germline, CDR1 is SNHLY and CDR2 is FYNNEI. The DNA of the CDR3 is TGTGCCAGCAGTGAAACGCCGGGACGGTCGAGCTCCTACGAGCAGTACTTC. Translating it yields CASSETPGRSSSYEQYF.

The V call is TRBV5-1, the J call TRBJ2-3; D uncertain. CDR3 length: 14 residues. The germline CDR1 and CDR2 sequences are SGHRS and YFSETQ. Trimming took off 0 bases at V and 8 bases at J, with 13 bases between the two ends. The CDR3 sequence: CASSLEGTAGTQYF. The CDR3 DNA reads TGCGCCAGCAGCTTGGAGGGTACTGCAGGTACGCAGTATTTT.

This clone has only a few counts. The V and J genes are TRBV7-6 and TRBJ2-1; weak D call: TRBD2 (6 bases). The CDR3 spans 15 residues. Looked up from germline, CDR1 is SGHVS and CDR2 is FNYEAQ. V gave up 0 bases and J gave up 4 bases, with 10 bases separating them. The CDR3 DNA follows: TGTGCCAGCAGCTTAGCTAGCGGCACGTACAATGAGCAGTTCTTC. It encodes CASSLASGTYNEQFF.

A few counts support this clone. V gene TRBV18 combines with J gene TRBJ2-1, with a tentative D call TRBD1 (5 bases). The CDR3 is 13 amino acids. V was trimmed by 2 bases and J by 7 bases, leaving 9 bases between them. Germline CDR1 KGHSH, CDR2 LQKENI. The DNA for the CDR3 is TGTGCCAGCTCACCAACCAGGGCTAATGAGCAGTTCTTC. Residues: CASSPTRANEQFF.

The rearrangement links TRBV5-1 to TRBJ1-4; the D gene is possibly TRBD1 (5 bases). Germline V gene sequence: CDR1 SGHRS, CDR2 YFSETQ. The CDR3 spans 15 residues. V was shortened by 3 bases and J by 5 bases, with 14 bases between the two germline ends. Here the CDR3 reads CASSWGTEPNEKLFF. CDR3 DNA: TGCGCCAGCAGCTGGGGGACGGAACCGAATGAAAAACTGTTTTTT.